The 14 T cell receptor beta chains reported below all come from one sample, sequenced in a study of blood T cells in healthy people across ages. Then a second PCR, running about 6 to 12 cycles, was carried out with a sample-barcoded 5' primer and a J-beta primer mix. MiXCR, applied by TCRdb to the 5' RACE reads, yields one record per CDR3 protein. The sample has about 2 million distinct CDR3 sequences, around half seen once. The specimen was blood. These receptors all come from a woman between 35 and 50 years old in good health.

This clonotype came up a few times. This may come from a read error, since a much larger clone is one base off. The rearrangement links TRBV11-3 to TRBJ2-5; D unclear. This CDR3 has 13 residues. Trimming stripped 5 bases from V and 11 bases from J, with 18 bases between. The germline V gene has CDR1 SGHNT and CDR2 YENEEA. The CDR3: CASSLSGPGEQYF. DNA for the CDR3: TGTGCCAGCAGCCTCTCGGGTCCAGGTGAGCAGTACTTC.

CDR3 region: CASSLWATNEKLFF. CDR3 coding DNA: TGCGCCAGCAGCTTGTGGGCAACTAATGAAAAACTGTTTTTT. The chain joins TRBV5-1 to TRBJ1-4; D remains unclear. The CDR3 sequence is 14 residues long. The germline V and J ends were trimmed by 1 base and 0 bases, with 4 bases remaining between them. Germline values: CDR1 SGHRS, CDR2 YFSETQ.

CDR3 loop: CSGGDRDIYEQYF. The CDR3 DNA reads TGCAGTGGGGGGGACAGGGACATCTACGAGCAGTACTTC. The rearrangement links TRBV20-1 to TRBJ2-5, with 9 bases matching TRBD1. Near its end, the DNA agrees better with TRBJ2-7, so the J call may be wrong. The germline gives CDR1 DFQATT, CDR2 SNEGSKA (reference sequence). The CDR3 length is 13 residues.

In its sample, this clonotype was seen a few times. The rearrangement uses TRBV7-9 and TRBJ2-5; tentative D call: TRBD1 (6 bases). The assigned J gene may be wrong: the sequence end matches TRBJ2-7 better. Germline V lookup: CDR1 SEHNR, CDR2 FQNEAQ (reference sequence). This CDR3 comprises 16 residues. The chain's CDR3 is CASSPPFLTGDNEQYF. CDR3 bases: TGTGCCAGCAGCCCTCCTTTTCTGACTGGGGACAACGAGCAGTACTTC.

The V gene is TRBV15, the J gene TRBJ2-7; D unresolved. CDR3 length equals 16 residues. V lost 0 bases, J lost 1 base, and 13 bases lay in between. The germline V gene has CDR1 LNHNV and CDR2 YYDKDF (reference sequence). The CDR3 is CATSRDRSGQSYEQYF. CDR3 coding DNA: TGTGCCACCAGCAGAGATCGATCTGGGCAGTCCTACGAGCAGTACTTC.

About this clonotype: One junction end disagrees with the germline gene, perhaps due to a read error. This rearrangement joins TRBV6-5 to TRBJ2-3; unclear D gene. The germline V gene has CDR1 MNHEY and CDR2 SVGAGI. This CDR3 has 15 amino acids. CDR3 sequence (DNA): TGTGCCGGCAGTTTTAGTAAAGCGTCGACAGATACGCAGTATTTT. This translates into CAGSFSKASTDTQYF.

This clonotype was observed a single time. Germline and junction disagree at one end, which may indicate a read error. The chain employs TRBV4-3 and TRBJ2-1; the D gene is possibly TRBD2 (7 bases). CDR1 and CDR2 from the germline V gene are LGHNA and YSLEER. This CDR3 region has 15 residues. Here the CDR3 reads CAGSQEGGSYNEQFF. CDR3 nucleotides: TGCGCCGGCAGCCAAGAGGGGGGGTCCTACAATGAGCAGTTCTTC.

As regards this clonotype: Sequence at one end of the junction differs from germline and may be a read error. This chain uses TRBV7-9 with TRBJ2-6, with a tentative D call TRBD1 (5 bases). Germline loops: CDR1 SEHNR, CDR2 FQNEAQ (reference sequence). CDR3 length: 15 residues. The CDR3 here is CASSVLGSGANALTF. Here the CDR3 DNA reads TGTGCCAGCAGCGTCCTAGGTTCTGGGGCCAACGCCCTGACTTTC.

The chain combines TRBV20-1 with TRBJ1-2, with a possible D match to TRBD1 (5 bases). Germline-derived CDR1 and CDR2 are DFQATT and SNEGSKA (reference sequence). This CDR3 spans 14 amino acids. The V gene lost 0 bases and the J gene lost 8 bases, with 16 bases spanning the gap. The CDR3 nucleotides are TGCAGTGCTAGAGATGGGGGGGTGCTGGGGGGCTACACCTTC. Its translation is CSARDGGVLGGYTF.

This chain joins TRBV2 and TRBJ2-1; D possibly corresponds to TRBD2 (5 bases). The length of the CDR3 is 14 residues. CDR1 is SNHLY and CDR2 is FYNNEI in the germline V gene. V was cut by 8 bases and J by 10 bases, with 21 bases left in between. CDR3 sequence reads: CASHKPQVGGEQFF. The CDR3 coding sequence is TGTGCCAGCCACAAGCCCCAGGTCGGAGGAGAGCAGTTCTTC.

The chain combines TRBV3-1 with TRBJ2-1; D unclear. Germline V CDR1 and CDR2: LGHDT, YNNKEL (reference sequence). V was cut by 4 bases and J by 1 base, with 8 bases left in between. This CDR3 has 14 amino acids. The CDR3 DNA follows: TGTGCCAGCAGCCGACCCCTATCCTACAATGAGCAGTTCTTC. Translated, it gives CASSRPLSYNEQFF.

This clonotype has a handful of counts. The rearrangement uses TRBV5-1 and TRBJ2-1; D possibly uses TRBD1 or TRBD2 (5 bases each). Deletions cut 1 base from V and 8 bases from J, with 13 bases between. The CDR3 is 14 residues long. Germline CDR1 is SGHRS and CDR2 is YFSETQ. The CDR3 spells CASSLTTLGDEQFF. DNA of the CDR3: TGCGCCAGCAGCTTGACGACACTAGGGGATGAGCAGTTCTTC.

In its sample, this clonotype was seen a few times. One end of the junction varies from germline; a read error may be responsible. This sequence joins TRBV7-7 and TRBJ2-1; TRBD2 aligns across 7 bases. Germline V gene lookup returns CDR1 SSHAT and CDR2 FNYEAQ (reference sequence). The CDR3 has 12 amino acids. The CDR3 DNA follows: TGTGCTAGCAGCTTGGGGGAGGGTGAGCAGTTCTTC. Encoded protein: CASSLGEGEQFF.

The chain carries TRBV7-2 and TRBJ2-3; unclear D gene. V was pared by 1 base and J by 7 bases, with 9 bases between. CDR1 and CDR2 from the germline V gene are SGHTA and FQGNSA. The CDR3 is 13 residues long. CDR3 nucleotides: TGTGCCAGCAGCTTAGGCCCTCAACATACGCAGTATTTT. Translated: CASSLGPQHTQYF.